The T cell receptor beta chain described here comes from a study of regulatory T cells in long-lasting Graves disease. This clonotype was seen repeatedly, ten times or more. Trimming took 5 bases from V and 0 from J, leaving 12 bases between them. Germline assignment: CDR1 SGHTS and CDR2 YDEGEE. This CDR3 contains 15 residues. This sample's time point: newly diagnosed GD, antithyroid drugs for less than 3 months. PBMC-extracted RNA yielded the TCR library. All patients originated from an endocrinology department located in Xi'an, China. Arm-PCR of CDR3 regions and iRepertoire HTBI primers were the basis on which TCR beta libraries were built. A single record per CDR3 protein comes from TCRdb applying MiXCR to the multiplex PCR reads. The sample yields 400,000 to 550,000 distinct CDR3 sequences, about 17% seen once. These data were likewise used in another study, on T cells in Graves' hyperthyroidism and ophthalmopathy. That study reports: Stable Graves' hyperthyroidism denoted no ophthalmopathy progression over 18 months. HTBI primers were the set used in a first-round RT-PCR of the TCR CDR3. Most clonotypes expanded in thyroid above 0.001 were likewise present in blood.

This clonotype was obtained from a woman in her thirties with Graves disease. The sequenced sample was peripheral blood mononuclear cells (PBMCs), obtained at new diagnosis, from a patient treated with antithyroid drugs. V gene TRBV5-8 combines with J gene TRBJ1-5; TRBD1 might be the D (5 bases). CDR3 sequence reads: CASRPRTHSNQPQHF. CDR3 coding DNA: TGTGCCAGCAGACCCAGGACACATAGCAATCAGCCCCAGCATTTT.